What follows are 16 T cell receptor beta chains derived from one specimen sequenced in a study of regulatory dendritic cells for organ transplantation. The method was immunoSEQ multiplex PCR; TCRdb's version includes in-frame clones alone and lacks a portion of them. Of fewer than 40,000 clones listed, 85% to 90% were seen once; the top ten hold just over 0.06%. The sample taken for sequencing was naive CD4+ T cells from blood. This sample's subset: CD45RA+ naive T cells. Receptor source: a human donor in good health.

This rearrangement joins TRBV18 to TRBJ1-1; 7 positions agree with TRBD1. CDR1 is KGHSH, CDR2 LQKENI, per germline. The CDR3 loop spans 17 amino acids. Unmatched junction bases numbered 12, after V lost 5 bases and J lost 0 bases. CDR3 residues: CASSSLDRASLNTEAFF. CDR3 DNA: TGTGCCAGCTCATCGCTCGACAGGGCCTCTTTGAACACTGAAGCTTTCTTT.

The V call is TRBV28, the J call TRBJ1-5; TRBD1 is a possible D gene (5 bases). Germline V gene data show CDR1 as MDHEN and CDR2 as SYDVKM. The CDR3 has 17 amino acids. V dropped 2 bases and J dropped 4 bases, with 18 bases sitting between them. The CDR3 region is CASSLVRQKKGNQPQHF. The DNA for the CDR3 is TGTGCCAGCAGTTTAGTCAGGCAAAAGAAGGGGAATCAGCCCCAGCATTTT.

This chain links TRBV27 with TRBJ2-3; 7 bases are shared with TRBD2. V dropped 3 bases and J dropped 5; count of bases not matched to a gene: 8. There are 15 residues in the CDR3. Per germline, CDR1 MNHEY and CDR2 SMNVEV (reference sequence). In DNA form, the CDR3 reads TGTGCCAGCAGTTTGGGGCGGGAGACCCGAGATACGCAGTATTTT. It codes for CASSLGRETRDTQYF.

The J gene is TRBJ2-5, the V gene TRBV2, with D possibly TRBD2 on 6 matching bases. Germline values: CDR1 SNHLY, CDR2 FYNNEI. The CDR3 extends over 13 amino acids. Between the trimmed V and J ends, which lost 4 bases and 5 bases, there was a span of 11 bases. The CDR3 protein is CASSGEGGETQYF. The DNA of the CDR3 is TGTGCCAGCAGTGGAGAAGGAGGGGAGACCCAGTACTTC.

The chain recombines TRBV5-8 with TRBJ2-3, with no clear D. V was trimmed by 0 bases and J by 4 bases, leaving 0 bases between them. There are 11 residues in the CDR3. CDR1 SGHTS and CDR2 YDEGEE come from the germline V gene. The CDR3 sequence is CASSLADTQYF. CDR3 bases: TGTGCCAGCAGCTTGGCAGATACGCAGTATTTT.

The chain uses TRBV14 and TRBJ2-3; D gene ambiguous. The V and J ends lost 1 base and 4 bases respectively, with 3 bases between them. Per germline, CDR1 SGHDN and CDR2 FVKESK. The CDR3 sequence is 12 residues long. CDR3 amino acids: CASSQAADTQYF. The CDR3 coding sequence is TGTGCCAGCAGCCAAGCGGCAGATACGCAGTATTTT.

The chain is built from TRBV9 and TRBJ2-5, with 8 bases that match TRBD2. Germline CDR1 is SGDLS and CDR2 is YYNGEE. V gave up 6 bases and J gave up 5 bases; unmatched junction bases: 12. The CDR3 loop spans 15 amino acids. CDR3 amino acids: CASNPGGKGTETQYF. The CDR3, as DNA: TGTGCCAGCAATCCGGGGGGGAAAGGAACGGAGACCCAGTACTTC.

This clone was seen just once. The chain employs TRBV28 and TRBJ2-3; possible D gene TRBD1, 6 bases. V dropped 5 bases and J dropped 3 bases, with 18 bases sitting between them. This CDR3 contains 16 residues. Germline V gene data show CDR1 as MDHEN and CDR2 as SYDVKM. The CDR3 protein is CASSLLGTRSTDTQYF. In DNA, the CDR3 is TGTGCCAGCAGTCTGCTCGGGACAAGGTCGACAGATACGCAGTATTTT. Full variable domain (rest looked up from reference TRBV28 and TRBJ2-3): DVKVTQSSRYLVKRTGEKVFLECVQDMDHENMFWYRQDPGLGLRLIYFSYDVKMKEKGDIPEGYSVSREKKERFSLILESASTNQTSMYLCASSLLGTRSTDTQYFGPGTRLTVL.

This chain connects TRBV6-1 to TRBJ2-3; possible D gene TRBD2, 5 bases. There are 15 residues in the CDR3. The V gene's germline CDR1 is MNHNS and CDR2 SASEGT. The V gene lost 4 bases and the J gene lost 0 bases, with 11 bases spanning the gap. The CDR3 here is CASSAFQRSTDTQYF. Written as DNA, the CDR3 is TGTGCCAGCAGTGCTTTCCAGCGGAGCACAGATACGCAGTATTTT.

The chain couples TRBV18 to TRBJ2-2; no clear D gene. V was trimmed by 6 bases and J by 7 bases, leaving 12 bases between them. Looked up from germline, CDR1 is KGHSH and CDR2 is LQKENI. The CDR3 loop spans 13 amino acids. The CDR3 sequence: CASSPREVGELFF. The CDR3 DNA follows: TGTGCCAGCTCCCCAAGGGAAGTCGGGGAGCTGTTTTTT.

This clone was seen a handful of times. The rearrangement joins TRBV19 to TRBJ1-1, with unresolved D. This CDR3 contains 16 residues. Trimming shortened V by 5 bases and J by 0 bases, and 16 bases separated the two germline ends. Germline V gene data show CDR1 as LNHDA and CDR2 as SQIVND (reference sequence). The CDR3 reads CASSGEKGIMNTEAFF. For the CDR3, the DNA is TGTGCCAGTAGTGGGGAAAAAGGGATCATGAACACTGAAGCTTTCTTT.

The chain joins TRBV28 to TRBJ2-6, with D maybe TRBD2 (6 bases). Looked up from germline, CDR1 is MDHEN and CDR2 is SYDVKM. Trimming shortened V by 5 bases and J by 0 bases, and 23 bases separated the two germline ends. The CDR3 has 20 amino acids. The CDR3 reads CASSGPFGGGPSSGANVLTF. The DNA of the CDR3 is TGTGCCAGCAGTGGGCCCTTCGGGGGAGGCCCGTCCTCTGGGGCCAACGTCCTGACTTTC.

CDR3 bases: TGTGCCAGTAGTGAGAGGGACATAGCCTTGGGGAACACTGAAGCTTTCTTT. This gives the protein CASSERDIALGNTEAFF. The chain links TRBV19 to TRBJ1-1; a possible D gene is TRBD1 (6 bases). Germline CDR1 LNHDA, CDR2 SQIVND (reference sequence). This CDR3 has 17 amino acids. Trimming stripped 5 bases from V and 1 base from J, with 20 bases between.

The chain joins TRBV27 to TRBJ1-1; possible D gene TRBD1, 5 bases. The CDR3 length is 16 residues. The germline V gene encodes CDR1 MNHEY and CDR2 SMNVEV (reference sequence). Trimming removed 6 bases from V and 5 bases from J, with 22 bases in between. The CDR3 region is CASSPRIGHGGTEAFF. The CDR3 DNA is TGTGCCAGCAGCCCCAGGATTGGTCACGGGGGGACTGAAGCTTTCTTT.

This rearrangement joins TRBV10-3 to TRBJ2-7, with D perhaps matching TRBD2 (5 bases). CDR1 ENHRY and CDR2 SYGVKD come from the germline V gene. This CDR3 region has 17 residues. V dropped 3 bases and J dropped 0 bases, with 18 bases sitting between them. The CDR3 region has the DNA TGTGCCATCAGTGAAGGAGGACTTCCTGCCCACTCCTACGAGCAGTACTTC. It codes for CAISEGGLPAHSYEQYF.

The sample holds one count of this clone. The chain carries TRBV18 and TRBJ2-5; perhaps TRBD1 as D (6 bases). CDR1 and CDR2 (germline): KGHSH, LQKENI. Trimming left V 4 bases short and J 5 bases short, with 14 bases between. The CDR3 has 14 amino acids. As DNA, the CDR3 is TGTGCCAGCTCACAACAGGGCAGTTTGGAGACCCAGTACTTC. Translating it yields CASSQQGSLETQYF.